This passage covers 16 T cell receptor beta chains from one sample sequenced in a study of neurological immune-mediated disorders. Time point given: longitudinal time-point 3. TCRdb reprocessed the 5' RACE reads via MiXCR and lists one record per CDR3 protein. The profile shows more than 40,000 distinct CDR3 sequences, about 13% of them singletons. Sequencing was performed on PBMCs. These TCRs come from a male donor with HTLV-1-associated myelopathy (HAM/TSP).

Many counts were recorded for this clonotype. This sequence joins TRBV7-9 and TRBJ1-1; D is unclear. In germline, CDR1 is SEHNR, CDR2 FQNEAQ (reference sequence). V lost 3 bases and J 0 bases, leaving 14 bases between the germline ends. This CDR3 spans 16 amino acids. CDR3 sequence reads: CASSFPVDRMNTEAFF. The CDR3 region has the DNA TGTGCCAGCAGCTTTCCCGTGGACCGTATGAACACTGAAGCTTTCTTT.

This chain uses TRBV7-9 with TRBJ1-1, with 7 positions matching TRBD1. Germline CDR1 reads SEHNR; CDR2 reads FQNEAQ (reference sequence). The CDR3 has 13 amino acids. The J segment lost 10 bases and the V segment lost 5 bases, leaving 10 bases of the junction unmatched. DNA of the CDR3: TGTGCCAGCAGCCCCAGGGGGGGTTTTGGAGCTTTCTTT. It yields the protein CASSPRGGFGAFF.

This clonotype was seen ten or more times. The chain couples TRBV20-1 to TRBJ2-2; 8 nucleotides match TRBD2. The CDR3 consists of 13 residues. CDR1 and CDR2 (germline): DFQATT, SNEGSKA (reference sequence). The V and J ends lost 6 bases and 6 bases, in that order; junction bases with no gene match: 6. The chain's CDR3 is CSAKRGLSGELFF. The CDR3 region has the DNA TGCAGTGCGAAGCGGGGGCTATCCGGGGAGCTGTTTTTT.

This clonotype was detected many times. This chain connects TRBV12-3 or TRBV12-4 to TRBJ1-5; D is undetermined. The CDR3 extends over 12 amino acids. Trimming removed 3 bases from V and 3 bases from J, with 3 bases in between. DNA for the CDR3: TGTGCCAGCAGTTTGGACAATCAGCCCCAGCATTTT. Protein sequence: CASSLDNQPQHF.

This clonotype was counted many times. CDR3 amino acids: CASSAPGVSSYNEQFF. As DNA, the CDR3 is TGTGCCAGCAGTGCCCCGGGGGTAAGCTCCTACAATGAGCAGTTCTTC. V and J are TRBV9 and TRBJ2-1; tentatively, D is TRBD2 (6 bases). Germline CDR1 SGDLS, CDR2 YYNGEE. V lost 5 bases and J lost 0, with 15 bases in between. The CDR3 covers 16 residues.

Many counts were recorded for this clonotype. The chain joins TRBV5-1 to TRBJ1-3; D is possibly TRBD1 (6 bases). V lost 4 bases to trimming and J lost 0 bases, with 11 bases between them. The CDR3 has 15 amino acids. Germline V gene data show CDR1 as SGHRS and CDR2 as YFSETQ. DNA of the CDR3: TGCGCCAGCAGCCCGAGGACAGCCTCTGGAAACACCATATATTTT. It specifies CASSPRTASGNTIYF.

The chain employs TRBV20-1 and TRBJ2-7; perhaps TRBD2 as D (5 bases). The CDR3 is 16 residues long. The V end was cut by 2 bases, the J end by 1 base, with 18 bases between. Germline CDR1 and CDR2: DFQATT and SNEGSKA (reference sequence). The CDR3 nucleotides are TGCAGTGCTAGACGCTTCGGGGTTCTAATATCCTACGAGCAGTACTTC. This codes for CSARRFGVLISYEQYF.

This clonotype was observed many times. The chain combines TRBV3-1 with TRBJ2-7; perhaps TRBD2 as D (5 bases). Trimming shortened V by 0 bases and J by 1 base, and 10 bases separated the two germline ends. CDR3 length: 15 residues. From germline, CDR1 is LGHDT and CDR2 YNNKEL (reference sequence). The CDR3 is CASSQDLAASYEQYF. In DNA, the CDR3 is TGTGCCAGCAGCCAAGATCTAGCAGCTTCCTACGAGCAGTACTTC.

There are many counts of this clonotype. The V and J genes are TRBV7-8 and TRBJ1-5, with D uncertain. The CDR3 extends over 13 amino acids. Per germline, CDR1 SGHVS and CDR2 FQNEAQ. Trimming removed 5 bases at V and 4 bases at J, with 9 bases between. CDR3 sequence (DNA): TGTGCCAGCAGCCCCTTGGGGAATCAGCCCCAGCATTTT. Amino acid sequence: CASSPLGNQPQHF.

This clonotype was seen ten or more times. This chain joins TRBV5-1 and TRBJ2-7; 12 nucleotides agree with TRBD1. CDR1 SGHRS and CDR2 YFSETQ come from the germline V gene. This CDR3 has 14 residues. After removal of 3 bases from V and 5 bases from J, the junction contained 3 bases not matched to a gene. CDR3 bases: TGCGCCAGCAGCTCGGGACAGGGGGCACACGAGCAGTACTTC. It codes for CASSSGQGAHEQYF.

This clonotype was observed at least ten times. The chain is built from TRBV11-3 and TRBJ1-4; 7 positions match TRBD1. V lost 5 bases to trimming and J lost 5 bases; unmatched junction nucleotides: 5. This CDR3 has 14 residues. The germline V gene has CDR1 SGHNT and CDR2 YENEEA. As DNA, the CDR3 is TGTGCCAGCAGCGCACGACAGGGAAATGAAAAACTGTTTTTT. This translates into CASSARQGNEKLFF.

This clonotype was seen repeatedly, ten times or more. The genes are TRBV5-1 and TRBJ2-1; a possible D gene is TRBD2 (5 bases). In germline, CDR1 is SGHRS, CDR2 YFSETQ. The CDR3 sequence is 16 residues long. V lost 0 bases to trimming and J lost 0 bases, with 10 bases between them. The chain's CDR3 is CASSLELALSYNEQFF. The CDR3 DNA sequence: TGCGCCAGCAGCTTGGAGTTAGCGCTCTCCTACAATGAGCAGTTCTTC.

This clonotype showed up just a few times. In DNA, the CDR3 is TGTGCCAGCAGCCAAAGGCCGGGGGGGGAGACCCAGTACTTC. It encodes CASSQRPGGETQYF. V gene TRBV7-2 combines with J gene TRBJ2-5, with 8 bases lining up with TRBD2. This CDR3 has 14 residues. The germline V gene encodes CDR1 SGHTA and CDR2 FQGNSA. Trimming took 5 bases from V and 5 from J; bases not matched to a gene: 7.

The chain uses TRBV28 and TRBJ1-5; D gene unclear. Per the germline V gene, CDR1 is MDHEN and CDR2 is SYDVKM. The CDR3 consists of 14 residues. Trimming shortened V by 5 bases and J by 4 bases, and 12 bases separated the two germline ends. The CDR3 DNA reads TGTGCCAGCAGTGCTGCCAACTGGAATCAGCCCCAGCATTTT. The encoded protein is CASSAANWNQPQHF.

There are many counts of this clonotype. This rearrangement joins TRBV9 to TRBJ2-3, with 9 bases that match TRBD2. Per germline, CDR1 SGDLS and CDR2 YYNGEE. The CDR3 has 14 residues. Unmatched junction bases numbered 4, after V lost 3 bases and J lost 5 bases. The CDR3 DNA reads as TGTGCCAGCAGCGCGGGACTAGCCCTAGATACGCAGTATTTT. Translating it yields CASSAGLALDTQYF. Variable domain in full (rest from reference TRBV9 and TRBJ2-3): DSGVTQTPKHLITATGQRVTLRCSPRSGDLSVYWYQQSLDQGLQFLIQYYNGEERAKGNILERFSAQQFPDLHSELNLSSLELGDSALYFCASSAGLALDTQYFGPGTRLTVL.

This clonotype was observed at least ten times. The rearrangement joins TRBV29-1 to TRBJ1-2, with 8 bases lining up with TRBD1. Per the germline V gene, CDR1 is SQVTM and CDR2 is ANQGSEA. The junction had 16 bases not matched to a gene; V was cut back by 6 bases and J by 7 bases. The CDR3 has 15 residues. CDR3 in DNA: TGCAGCGTCGCGCCGACAGGGGTCGGATTGAGTGGCTACACCTTC. It translates to CSVAPTGVGLSGYTF.